This paragraph covers one TCR beta chain sequence. What it binds is unknown. One junction end does not reproduce the germline sequence, and a read error may be involved. This sample was included in a study of shared clonotypes between healthy human individuals. Study-level findings and limits: Investigators expected sequencing depth to affect clonotype sharing among donors. Rarefaction revealed incomplete sorted-subset sequencing despite large depth.

The repertoire was sequenced with immunoSEQ multiplex PCR; TCRdb's copy has only in-frame clones and lacks some. The data show roughly 2 million clones, 90% to 96% seen once. Input material: naive CD4+ T cells sorted from blood. Subset in this sample: CD45RA+ positively selected. The TCR was taken from a young man in good health.

The CDR3 here is CASSLAPLAGAYEQYF. CDR3 nucleotide sequence: TGTGCCAGCAGCCTAGCCCCACTAGCGGGGGCCTACGAGCAGTACTTC. This chain joins TRBV7-2 and TRBJ2-7; the match to TRBD2 covers 11 bases. Germline V lookup: CDR1 SGHTA, CDR2 FQGNSA. The CDR3 length is 16 residues.